This T cell receptor (beta chain) was sequenced for a study of blood T cell repertoires in COVID-19. About the research overall: Acute-phase and convalescent COVID-19 samples originated in the United States, Italy and Spain. The cDNA or gDNA used as material had been derived from T cells, B-cell-depleted T cells, or PBMCs.

The repertoire was sequenced with immunoSEQ multiplex PCR; TCRdb's copy has only in-frame clones and lacks some. The table has approximately 120,000 clones, around 76% seen once. CDR1 is SGHRS, CDR2 YFSETQ, per germline. V lost 9 bases to trimming and J lost 0 bases, with 15 bases between them. The CDR3 loop spans 14 amino acids. The clonotype originates from a man in his 60s with acute or convalescent COVID-19. The genes are TRBV5-1 and TRBJ1-1, with D possibly TRBD1 on 5 matching bases. The specimen sequenced was peripheral blood. This CDR3 reads CATSPTDMNTEAFF. CDR3 DNA sequence: TGCGCCACCTCTCCGACAGATATGAACACTGAAGCTTTCTTT.